Presented here are 23 T cell receptor beta chains from one specimen sequenced in a study of OX40 agonist ivuxolimab in advanced cancers. Libraries were prepared by immunoSEQ multiplex PCR; TCRdb keeps only in-frame clonotypes and omits some of them. The sample lists approximately 69,000 clones, approximately 94% occurring once. The source material was CD4+ or CD8+ T cells sorted from blood, sampled in a trial of the OX40 agonist ivuxolimab. These receptors were taken from an adult with an advanced solid tumor such as melanoma, head and neck, liver or kidney cancer.

J is TRBJ2-7 and V is TRBV6-6; TRBD1 matches at 7 bases. CDR1 is MNHNY, CDR2 SVGAGI, per germline (reference sequence). The CDR3 sequence is 13 residues long. The V segment lost 2 bases and the J segment 7 bases; nucleotides outside the gene matches: 5. CDR3 loop: CASSYRQGQEQYF. The CDR3 DNA follows: TGTGCCAGCAGTTACCGACAGGGCCAGGAGCAGTACTTC.

This chain links TRBV7-9 with TRBJ2-1; TRBD2 matches 9 bases. CDR3 size: 16 residues. Trimming took 1 base from V and 5 from J; bases not matched to a gene: 6. From germline, CDR1 is SEHNR and CDR2 FQNEAQ (reference sequence). DNA for the CDR3: TGTGCCAGCAGCTTAGGAGGGGGACTAGCCGACAATGAGCAGTTCTTC. Its protein is CASSLGGGLADNEQFF.

V and J are TRBV4-2 and TRBJ1-1, with D unresolved. This CDR3 comprises 14 residues. Per the germline V gene, CDR1 is LGHNA and CDR2 is YNFKEQ. Trimming took 3 bases from V and 2 from J, leaving 10 bases between them. This CDR3 is CASSQSGFNTEAFF. In DNA, the CDR3 is TGTGCCAGCAGCCAGTCCGGGTTTAACACTGAAGCTTTCTTT.

The chain carries TRBV5-5 and TRBJ1-5, with no clear D. Germline V gene data show CDR1 as SGHKS and CDR2 as YYEKEE (reference sequence). Deletions cut 0 bases from V and 0 bases from J, with 4 bases between. CDR3 length: 14 amino acids. CDR3 sequence: CASSLGHSNQPQHF. CDR3 nucleotides: TGTGCCAGCAGCTTGGGTCATAGCAATCAGCCCCAGCATTTT. Using reference TRBV5-5 and TRBJ1-5 for the parts outside the CDR3, the full variable domain is DAGVTQSPTHLIKTRGQQVTLRCSPISGHKSVSWYQQVLGQGPQFIFQYYEKEERGRGNFPDRFSARQFPNYSSELNVNALLLGDSALYLCASSLGHSNQPQHFGDGTRLSIL.

This sequence joins TRBV5-6 and TRBJ2-7; TRBD2 aligns across 9 bases. This CDR3 comprises 16 residues. CDR1 is SGHDT and CDR2 is YYEEEE in the germline V gene. The J segment lost 5 bases and the V segment lost 0 bases, leaving 9 bases of the junction unmatched. The CDR3 sequence: CASSLGVRGGPNEQYF. CDR3 coding DNA: TGTGCCAGCAGCTTGGGAGTGCGGGGGGGGCCGAACGAGCAGTACTTC.

V is TRBV13 and J is TRBJ2-6; D gene uncertain. This CDR3 spans 15 amino acids. V lost 1 base and J 0 bases, leaving 4 bases between the germline ends. From germline, CDR1 is PRHDT and CDR2 FYEKMQ (reference sequence). CDR3 loop: CASSLVPSGANVLTF. The CDR3, as DNA: TGTGCCAGCAGCTTAGTTCCCTCTGGGGCCAACGTCCTGACTTTC.

J is TRBJ2-3 and V is TRBV7-2; 12 bases fit TRBD2. The V and J ends lost 0 bases and 6 bases, in that order; junction bases with no gene match: 19. Looked up from germline, CDR1 is SGHTA and CDR2 is FQGNSA. The CDR3 covers 21 residues. As DNA, the CDR3 is TGTGCCAGCAGCTTAGCTCCTCTAGCGGGGGGGTCTCGTGTGTTCTACGATACGCAGTATTTT. It specifies CASSLAPLAGGSRVFYDTQYF.

The chain links TRBV7-9 to TRBJ2-7; 7 bases map to TRBD1. This CDR3 contains 14 residues. Losses at the gene ends were 4 bases for V and 0 bases for J; bases not matched to a gene: 3. CDR1 and CDR2 (germline): SEHNR, FQNEAQ (reference sequence). The CDR3 sequence: CASSSDRSSYEQYF. The DNA for the CDR3 is TGTGCCAGCAGCTCGGACAGGAGCTCCTACGAGCAGTACTTC.

In its sample, this clone was seen once. The chain links TRBV4-3 to TRBJ2-1; TRBD2 aligns across 10 bases. The CDR3 is 17 residues long. V lost 0 bases to trimming and J lost 7 bases; unmatched junction nucleotides: 9. Germline V gene sequence: CDR1 LGHNA, CDR2 YSLEER. The DNA of the CDR3 is TGCGCCAGCAGCCAAGACGAATGGGCTAGCGGGGGAAATGAGCAGTTCTTC. It is translated as CASSQDEWASGGNEQFF.

V gene TRBV2 combines with J gene TRBJ1-5; a possible D gene is TRBD1 (6 bases). Trimming cost V 6 bases and J 6 bases, with 21 bases left between them. Germline V gene data show CDR1 as SNHLY and CDR2 as FYNNEI. The CDR3 is 16 residues long. CDR3 DNA sequence: TGTGCCAGCAGGTACGCCGCCAGGGGTCACGGTCAGCCCCAGCATTTT. It is translated as CASRYAARGHGQPQHF.

This clone was seen just once. The rearrangement links TRBV4-3 to TRBJ2-7; D is ambiguous. Germline-derived CDR1 and CDR2 are LGHNA and YSLEER. This CDR3 is 15 amino acids long. Trimming cost V 2 bases and J 0 bases, with 11 bases left between them. The CDR3 region has the DNA TGCGCCAGCAGCCAAACAGAGGACCGCTCCTACGAGCAGTACTTC. It specifies CASSQTEDRSYEQYF.

This rearrangement joins TRBV7-9 to TRBJ1-5, with a tentative D call TRBD1 (5 bases). The germline V and J ends were trimmed by 4 bases and 5 bases, with 12 bases remaining between them. CDR1 is SEHNR and CDR2 is FQNEAQ in the germline V gene (reference sequence). The CDR3 totals 14 residues. CDR3 nucleotides: TGTGCCAGCAGCTCGGACTGGGGGGATCAGCCCCAGCATTTT. Its translation: CASSSDWGDQPQHF.

This chain joins TRBV19 and TRBJ1-2; 8 bases match TRBD1. Germline loops: CDR1 LNHDA, CDR2 SQIVND (reference sequence). Trimming took 5 bases from V and 8 from J; bases not matched to a gene: 10. The CDR3 sequence is 14 residues long. CDR3 DNA: TGTGCCAGTAGTTCCGTCGGACAGGGAAGAGGCTACACCTTC. This gives the protein CASSSVGQGRGYTF.

This sequence joins TRBV9 and TRBJ1-5; 8 nucleotides line up with TRBD1. With V trimmed by 7 bases and J by 4 bases, 7 bases remained unmatched. Per the germline V gene, CDR1 is SGDLS and CDR2 is YYNGEE. The CDR3 length is 14 residues. The DNA of the CDR3 is TGTGCCAGCGGACAGGGTACCGGGAATCAGCCCCAGCATTTT. Translating it yields CASGQGTGNQPQHF.

The V call is TRBV28, the J call TRBJ2-5; 10 nucleotides align to TRBD2. V lost 4 bases, J lost 2 bases, and 16 bases stayed unmatched. CDR1 MDHEN and CDR2 SYDVKM come from the germline V gene. The CDR3 sequence is 19 residues long. CDR3 sequence reads: CASSSNTAPSGSFQETQYF. The CDR3 DNA follows: TGTGCCAGCAGTTCTAACACAGCGCCTAGCGGGAGTTTTCAAGAGACCCAGTACTTC. Filled out from reference TRBV28 and TRBJ2-5, the complete variable domain reads DVKVTQSSRYLVKRTGEKVFLECVQDMDHENMFWYRQDPGLGLRLIYFSYDVKMKEKGDIPEGYSVSREKKERFSLILESASTNQTSMYLCASSSNTAPSGSFQETQYFGPGTRLLVL.

The rearrangement links TRBV9 to TRBJ1-3; D perhaps matches TRBD1 (5 bases). Deletions cut 4 bases from V and 2 bases from J, with 16 bases between. This CDR3 region has 16 residues. Germline V CDR1 and CDR2: SGDLS, YYNGEE. In DNA form, the CDR3 reads TGTGCCAGCAGCCCCTCTGGGGGGGTCCCTGGAAACACCATATATTTT. It is translated as CASSPSGGVPGNTIYF.

This clone was picked up one time. Here the CDR3 reads CASSTWGGISYEQYF. The CDR3 coding sequence is TGTGCCAGTAGTACCTGGGGCGGGATCTCCTACGAGCAGTACTTC. The chain uses TRBV19 and TRBJ2-7; D possibly corresponds to TRBD2 (6 bases). The CDR3 consists of 15 residues. Trimming shortened V by 4 bases and J by 0 bases, and 13 bases separated the two germline ends. Germline CDR1 reads LNHDA; CDR2 reads SQIVND (reference sequence).

This clone appeared a few times. The J gene is TRBJ2-7, the V gene TRBV5-1; 10 bases map to TRBD1. V gave up 4 bases and J gave up 5 bases; unmatched junction bases: 12. The CDR3 runs to 16 residues. Germline V gives CDR1 SGHRS, CDR2 YFSETQ. DNA of the CDR3: TGCGCCAGCAGCCCTATACGACAGGGGGCCTATAACGAGCAGTACTTC. Its translation: CASSPIRQGAYNEQYF.

The gene calls are TRBV18 and TRBJ2-7, with D maybe TRBD2 (5 bases). Per germline, CDR1 KGHSH and CDR2 LQKENI. The CDR3 is made up of 12 amino acids. V dropped 4 bases and J dropped 3 bases, with 7 bases sitting between them. The CDR3 loop reads CASSLGDYEQYF. CDR3 nucleotide sequence: TGTGCCAGCTCACTCGGGGACTACGAGCAGTACTTC.

The CDR3 DNA follows: TGTGCCAGCAGCTTTGAGGATCGGTACGAGCAGTACTTC. This translates into CASSFEDRYEQYF. The chain carries TRBV7-9 and TRBJ2-7, with D unclear. This CDR3 has 13 amino acids. V was clipped by 3 bases and J by 4 bases, with 10 bases between them. From germline, CDR1 is SEHNR and CDR2 FQNEAQ (reference sequence).

The V gene is TRBV29-1, the J gene TRBJ2-7; no reliable D call. CDR1 and CDR2 (germline): SQVTM, ANQGSEA. Trimming pared 3 bases from V and 3 bases from J, leaving 12 bases between. The CDR3 loop spans 13 amino acids. Written as DNA, the CDR3 is TGCAGCGTTGAGTTAGAGCTCGACTACGAGCAGTACTTC. As protein: CSVELELDYEQYF.

The V and J genes are TRBV6-5 and TRBJ1-2; tentatively, D is TRBD1 (6 bases). Germline-derived CDR1 and CDR2 are MNHEY and SVGAGI. The CDR3 spans 15 residues. Between the trimmed V and J ends, which lost 0 bases and 2 bases, there was a span of 10 bases. CDR3 DNA sequence: TGTGCCAGCAGTTACTCCGGCAGGGGCAACTATGGCTACACCTTC. The encoded protein is CASSYSGRGNYGYTF.

V gene TRBV7-6 combines with J gene TRBJ2-2; the match to TRBD1 covers 8 bases. With V trimmed by 1 base and J by 5 bases, 3 bases remained unmatched. This CDR3 is built from 15 residues. In germline, CDR1 is SGHVS, CDR2 FNYEAQ. The CDR3 DNA reads as TGTGCCAGCAGCTTAGGACAGGGGCCGACCGGGGAGCTGTTTTTT. Translating it yields CASSLGQGPTGELFF.